These 14 T cell receptor beta chains came from one sample sequenced in a study of cytomegalovirus exposure and HLA in healthy donors. Amplification used 60 Vbeta primers and 13 Jbeta primers. The table came from immunoSEQ multiplex PCR; TCRdb's copy has only in-frame clones and leaves some out. The sample includes 100,000 or so clones, over 75% seen only once; the top ten take approximately 8.6%. Material for sequencing was PBMCs. The receptors shown here come from a woman aged 40-49 years in good health and CMV-seropositive.

The rearrangement links TRBV20-1 to TRBJ2-1, with D possibly matching TRBD1 (5 bases). CDR1 DFQATT and CDR2 SNEGSKA come from the germline V gene (reference sequence). The germline V and J ends were trimmed by 5 bases and 12 bases, with 11 bases remaining between them. This CDR3 region has 10 residues. CDR3 region: CSAARETQFF. CDR3 DNA: TGCAGTGCTGCCAGGGAAACGCAGTTCTTC.

In its sample, this clone was seen once. The chain uses TRBV5-1 and TRBJ2-1; tentatively, D is TRBD2 (5 bases). V lost 1 base, J lost 9 bases, and 11 bases lay in between. This CDR3 spans 13 amino acids. CDR1 and CDR2 (germline): SGHRS, YFSETQ. CDR3 in amino acids: CASSLREPSEQFF. CDR3 in DNA: TGCGCCAGCAGCTTGCGGGAACCCAGTGAGCAGTTCTTC.

The gene calls are TRBV19 and TRBJ1-4; D is ambiguous. V shed 7 bases and J shed 0 bases, with 12 bases lying between them. The CDR3 length is 15 residues. The V gene's germline CDR1 is LNHDA and CDR2 SQIVND (reference sequence). The chain's CDR3 is CASNRRLATNEKLFF. As DNA, the CDR3 is TGTGCCAGTAACAGACGGCTTGCAACTAATGAAAAACTGTTTTTT. The full variable domain, its missing parts supplied by reference TRBV19 and TRBJ1-4, is DGGITQSPKYLFRKEGQNVTLSCEQNLNHDAMYWYRQDPGQGLRLIYYSQIVNDFQKGDIAEGYSVSREKKESFPLTVTSAQKNPTAFYLCASNRRLATNEKLFFGSGTQLSVL.

This rearrangement joins TRBV5-6 to TRBJ2-5; 7 bases match TRBD1. In germline, CDR1 is SGHDT, CDR2 YYEEEE. V lost 6 bases to trimming and J lost 5 bases; unmatched junction nucleotides: 7. The CDR3 sequence is 13 residues long. CDR3 nucleotides: TGTGCCAGCAAGTCAGGGGGTGGGGAGACCCAGTACTTC. It specifies CASKSGGGETQYF.

The chain uses TRBV28 and TRBJ1-2; D not resolved. V was pared by 5 bases and J by 4 bases, with 11 bases between. This CDR3 has 13 amino acids. Germline loops: CDR1 MDHEN, CDR2 SYDVKM. The CDR3 DNA reads TGTGCCAGCAGTCGTGCAACAAGCTATGGCTACACCTTC. It translates to CASSRATSYGYTF.

CDR3 DNA: TGTGCCAGCAGCTCCGGGAGGACCATATATTTT. Translating it yields CASSSGRTIYF. The rearrangement uses TRBV14 and TRBJ1-3; D uncertain. Germline loops: CDR1 SGHDN, CDR2 FVKESK. The V gene lost 5 bases and the J gene lost 10 bases, with 9 bases spanning the gap. This CDR3 is built from 11 residues.

This clone was observed a few times. The V and J genes are TRBV19 and TRBJ2-1, with D possibly TRBD2 on 5 matching bases. Germline V gene sequence: CDR1 LNHDA, CDR2 SQIVND (reference sequence). V was shortened by 0 bases and J by 7 bases, with 10 bases between the two germline ends. This CDR3 spans 14 amino acids. The CDR3 loop is CASSIDAGGNEQFF. As DNA, the CDR3 is TGTGCCAGTAGTATAGACGCAGGCGGGAATGAGCAGTTCTTC.

The J gene is TRBJ1-1, the V gene TRBV7-6; 10 bases match TRBD1. Germline V CDR1 and CDR2: SGHVS, FNYEAQ. The V and J ends lost 1 base and 5 bases, in that order; junction bases with no gene match: 10. The length of the CDR3 is 17 residues. CDR3 residues: CASSLEIGTGVGTEAFF. For the CDR3, the DNA is TGTGCCAGCAGCTTAGAAATAGGGACAGGGGTAGGGACTGAAGCTTTCTTT.

V is TRBV7-2 and J is TRBJ1-1, with D hard to call. V lost 5 bases and J 4 bases, leaving 8 bases between the germline ends. The CDR3 length is 12 residues. CDR1 SGHTA and CDR2 FQGNSA come from the germline V gene. The CDR3 here is CASSHPGTEAFF. CDR3 nucleotides: TGTGCCAGCAGCCATCCGGGCACTGAAGCTTTCTTT.

Only a few counts were recorded for this clone. The genes are TRBV28 and TRBJ2-3; D unclear. This CDR3 contains 12 residues. The germline CDR1 and CDR2 sequences are MDHEN and SYDVKM. V lost 5 bases and J 6 bases, leaving 9 bases between the germline ends. CDR3 nucleotide sequence: TGTGCCAGCAGTGACTCAATTGATACGCAGTATTTT. Translated, it gives CASSDSIDTQYF.

The rearrangement uses TRBV21-1 and TRBJ2-1; no DNA check was done on the table's D call, TRBD2. TRBV21-1 is annotated as a pseudogene. The CDR3 extends over 17 amino acids. The CDR3 spells CASSKRLALVAYNEQFF. The CDR3 DNA sequence: TGTGCCAGCAGCAAACGACTAGCCCTTGTAGCCTACAATGAGCAGTTCTTC.

On this clone itself: The junction does not match germline at one end; this may be a read error. This sequence joins TRBV7-9 and TRBJ2-1; D unclear. This CDR3 is 15 amino acids long. CDR1 is SEHNR, CDR2 FQNEAQ, per germline (reference sequence). This CDR3 is CSSSLVQASGDEQFF. CDR3 nucleotides: TGTTCCAGCAGCTTAGTCCAGGCTTCAGGCGATGAGCAGTTCTTC.

This clone turned up a few times. The rearrangement links TRBV15 to TRBJ1-5, with 9 bases that match TRBD1. The CDR3 covers 17 residues. Unmatched junction bases numbered 9, after V lost 0 bases and J lost 6 bases. Germline values: CDR1 LNHNV, CDR2 YYDKDF (reference sequence). CDR3 in amino acids: CATSRDEGGTGTQPQHF. The CDR3 DNA sequence: TGTGCCACCAGCAGAGATGAGGGGGGGACAGGGACTCAGCCCCAGCATTTT. Based on the CDR3 plus reference TRBV15 and TRBJ1-5, the full variable domain is DAMVIQNPRYQVTQFGKPVTLSCSQTLNHNVMYWYQQKSSQAPKLLFHYYDKDFNNEADTPDNFQSRRPNTSFCFLDIRSPGLGDTAMYLCATSRDEGGTGTQPQHFGDGTRLSIL.

The chain couples TRBV18 to TRBJ2-3; 9 bases fit TRBD1. V shed 1 base, J shed 4 bases, and the junction held 3 bases outside the gene matches. The CDR3 spans 15 residues. The V gene's germline CDR1 is KGHSH and CDR2 LQKENI. The CDR3 DNA reads TGTGCCAGCTCACCACGGGACAGGGTGCCAGATACGCAGTATTTT. This codes for CASSPRDRVPDTQYF.